A selection of T cell receptor beta chains follows, all from one sample in a study of siplizumab effects on memory and regulatory T cells. This table comes from immunoSEQ multiplex PCR, and its TCRdb copy is limited to in-frame clones, with some not included. There are 90,000 to 120,000 clones in the sample; 85% to 95% occur only once, and under 0.65% lies in the top ten. Sequencing was performed on Tregs sorted from blood. These receptors all come from a human donor in good health. CDR3s include the opening cysteine and the closing phenylalanine or tryptophan. D genes are given only for firm matches. A clone size is listed for some rows: how often the clone was seen (once, few, many), or a class if it is expanded.

size,V,D,J,DNA,CDR3
.,TRBV28,.,TRBJ1-2,TGTGCCAGCAGCCCCGGGCAGGGCTATGGCTACACCTTC,CASSPGQGYGYTF
.,TRBV4-1,TRBD1,TRBJ2-1,TGCGCCAGCAGCCAACACCAGGGGGACTCCTACAATGAGCAGTTCTTC,CASSQHQGDSYNEQFF
.,TRBV28,.,TRBJ1-5,TGTGCCAGCAGTTTATACGGTAGCAATCAGCCCCAGCATTTT,CASSLYGSNQPQHF
few,TRBV6-1,.,TRBJ1-2,TGTGCCAGCAGTGAGTCCCCCTATTATGGCTACACCTTC,CASSESPYYGYTF
.,TRBV9,TRBD2,TRBJ2-5,TGTGCCAGCAGCGCTAGGACTAGTCCCCGGGGGGCCCAGTACTTC,CASSARTSPRGAQYF
.,TRBV2,TRBD2,TRBJ2-7,TGTGCCAGCAGTGAGACTAGCGGGAAGTACTTC,CASSETSGKYF
.,TRBV12-1,.,TRBJ2-4,TGTGCCAGCAGCTTCTGGGGAGCCAAAAACATTCAGTACTTC,CASSFWGAKNIQYF
.,TRBV5-1,.,TRBJ1-6,TGCGCCAGCAGCTTGGGCGGGCAGGGTTCTAATTCACCCCTCCACTTT,CASSLGGQGSNSPLHF
.,TRBV29-1,.,TRBJ2-2,TGCAGCGTTGACCGCGGACAGACCGGGGAGCTGTTTTTT,CSVDRGQTGELFF
once,TRBV28,TRBD2,TRBJ2-7,TGTGCCAGCAGGCCAACGGGGTTAGCGGGAGCCCACTACGAGCAGTACTTC,CASRPTGLAGAHYEQYF
.,TRBV11-2,.,TRBJ1-4,TGTGCCAGCAGCTTACTGGGGGGCGGGAATGAAAAACTGTTTTTT,CASSLLGGGNEKLFF
few,TRBV5-1,.,TRBJ1-2,TGCGCCAGCAGCTTGGGGGCAACTTATAACTATGGCTACACCTTC,CASSLGATYNYGYTF
.,TRBV30,.,TRBJ1-1,TGTGCCTGGCGATACGATATCATGAACACTGAAGCTTTCTTT,CAWRYDIMNTEAFF
.,TRBV5-1,.,TRBJ2-1,TGCGCCAGCAGCTTGGAGATGTACAGGCCGGGGAGTGAGCAGTTCTTC,CASSLEMYRPGSEQFF
.,TRBV7-3,.,TRBJ2-3,TGTGCCAGCAGCTTGGGCCTAATAGCCCGGGCCGCAGATACGCAGTATTTT,CASSLGLIARAADTQYF
.,TRBV6-4,.,TRBJ1-1,TGTGCCAGCAGTGAGGAAGGAGGCACTGAAGCTTTCTTT,CASSEEGGTEAFF
.,TRBV28,TRBD2,TRBJ2-1,TGTGCCAGCAGTTTTTTCCGCGGGAGAGGGAATGAGCAGTTCTTC,CASSFFRGRGNEQFF
few,TRBV6-5,.,TRBJ1-3,TGTGCCAGCAGAACTGGAAACACCATATATTTT,CASRTGNTIYF
.,TRBV28,.,TRBJ2-7,TGTGCCAGCAGTTTTCTAGCACGGGAGCAGTACTTC,CASSFLAREQYF
.,TRBV18,.,TRBJ2-6,TGTGCCAGCTCACCAAGGCGGGGTACGGGGGCCAACGTCCTGACTTTC,CASSPRRGTGANVLTF
.,TRBV11-2,.,TRBJ2-1,TGTGCCAGCAGCTTAGAAGTTGAGGAGTTCTTC,CASSLEVEEFF
.,TRBV5-1,.,TRBJ2-7,TGCGCCAGCAGCTTGGTAGTGGCTCGCAACGAGCAGTACTTC,CASSLVVARNEQYF
.,TRBV6-4,.,TRBJ2-1,TGTGCCAGCAGTGAAGGGCAGTCCTCCTACAATGAGCAGTTCTTC,CASSEGQSSYNEQFF
.,TRBV7-2,.,TRBJ2-3,TGTGCCAGCAGCCTGGGCAGTCCAGATACGCAGTATTTT,CASSLGSPDTQYF
.,TRBV28,TRBD1,TRBJ2-7,TGTGCCAGCAGTACCCCTCCGGGACAGACCTTCTACGAGCAGTACTTC,CASSTPPGQTFYEQYF
.,TRBV20-1,.,TRBJ1-2,TGCAGTGCTAGCTCCTATGGCTACACCTTC,CSASSYGYTF
.,TRBV27,.,TRBJ1-1,TGTGCCAGCAGTTCAACTCTCTTGGGAGCCGAGGCTTTCTTT,CASSSTLLGAEAFF
.,TRBV14,TRBD2,TRBJ2-1,TGTGCCAGCAGCCAAGGACTAGCGGGAATTTCTGAGCAGTTCTTC,CASSQGLAGISEQFF
.,TRBV5-6,.,TRBJ2-1,TGTGCCAGCAGCTTCTATGGTCTTGTGCGGGGACTCTGGGAGCAGTTCTTC,CASSFYGLVRGLWEQFF
.,TRBV30,.,TRBJ1-2,TGTGCCTGGAGTTCCCGACGGTGGGTTAAGTATGGCTACACCTTC,CAWSSRRWVKYGYTF
.,TRBV7-8,.,TRBJ2-6,TGTGCCAGCAGCTTAGAGGGAGTAGCCCGGTCTCGCTCTGGGGCCAACGTCCTGACTTTC,CASSLEGVARSRSGANVLTF
.,TRBV7-8,TRBD2,TRBJ2-2,TGTGCCAGCAGGACCCTCCCGGGACTAGATGCGGGGGAGCTGTTTTTT,CASRTLPGLDAGELFF
.,TRBV4-1,.,TRBJ1-2,TGCGCCAGCAGCCAAAGGGAAGGGCAGACAGGTTATGGCTACACCTTC,CASSQREGQTGYGYTF
.,TRBV28,.,TRBJ2-2,TGTGCCAGCAGTTTATCTGGGGCCGGGGAGCTGTTTTTT,CASSLSGAGELFF
.,TRBV7-3,.,TRBJ2-1,TGTGCCAGCAGCTTAACGTCGCATGAGCAGTTCTTC,CASSLTSHEQFF
.,TRBV27,.,TRBJ2-7,TGTGCCAGCAGTTTATCGGTCCGCCGCGGTCGGGGGGCCACACGGACCTACGAGCAGTACTTC,CASSLSVRRGRGATRTYEQYF
.,TRBV15,.,TRBJ2-1,TGTGCCACCAGCAGAGGACGGCGGGAGCAGTTCTTC,CATSRGRREQFF
few,TRBV9,.,TRBJ2-2,TGTGCCAGCAGCGTAGTTCGGGGGAACACCGGGGAGCTGTTTTTT,CASSVVRGNTGELFF
once,TRBV27,TRBD2,TRBJ2-6,TGTGCCAGCAGTTTTTTCAATGGCGGGGGGTCGGCCAACGTCCTGACTTTC,CASSFFNGGGSANVLTF
.,TRBV5-6,.,TRBJ1-2,TGTGCCAGCAGCTCGTGGGGGGGGCCTGGCTACACCTTC,CASSSWGGPGYTF
few,TRBV27,.,TRBJ2-3,TGTGCCAGCAAAGTGCCGAATTTT,CASKVPNF